One and the same sample provided the 20 T cell receptor beta chains below, sequenced in a study of blood T cell repertoires in COVID-19. Sequencing used immunoSEQ multiplex PCR; TCRdb keeps in-frame clones, though not all of them. The repertoire holds some 270,000 clones, approximately 83% seen once, with around 4.5% in the top ten. Specimen: PBMCs or T cells enriched from blood (not recorded which). The receptors stem from a woman aged 25 to 39 who had recovered from COVID-19.

The J gene is TRBJ1-2, the V gene TRBV7-8, with D possibly being TRBD1 (6 bases). The length of the CDR3 is 15 residues. Trimming cost V 7 bases and J 0 bases, with 15 bases left between them. CDR1 is SGHVS and CDR2 is FQNEAQ in the germline V gene. This CDR3 reads CASIPLRGANYGYTF. CDR3 bases: TGTGCCAGCATTCCTCTCAGGGGAGCTAACTATGGCTACACCTTC.

In its sample, this clone was seen once. V usage is TRBV10-2 and J usage is TRBJ1-4; D is unresolved. V lost 9 bases and J lost 5, with 16 bases in between. The germline V gene encodes CDR1 WSHSY and CDR2 SAAADI. CDR3 length equals 14 residues. CDR3 residues: CASRDSGWNEKLFF. The CDR3, as DNA: TGCGCCAGTAGAGACTCTGGCTGGAATGAAAAACTGTTTTTT.

The rearrangement joins TRBV18 to TRBJ2-5; D remains unclear. The CDR3 has 13 residues. The V gene's germline CDR1 is KGHSH and CDR2 LQKENI. V lost 4 bases and J 1 base, leaving 7 bases between the germline ends. The CDR3: CASSRRSQETQYF. The CDR3 region has the DNA TGTGCCAGCTCACGAAGGAGCCAAGAGACCCAGTACTTC.

The V gene is TRBV29-1, the J gene TRBJ1-2; D not resolved. This CDR3 region has 13 residues. Germline V lookup: CDR1 SQVTM, CDR2 ANQGSEA. V was cut by 0 bases and J by 8 bases, with 13 bases left in between. The CDR3 sequence is CSVEDLGRVGYTF. CDR3 bases: TGCAGCGTTGAAGATCTTGGTCGGGTGGGCTACACCTTC.

The chain employs TRBV7-9 and TRBJ2-1, with D maybe TRBD1 (5 bases). The CDR3 is 14 amino acids. Germline assignment: CDR1 SEHNR and CDR2 FQNEAQ (reference sequence). Trimming pared 4 bases from V and 3 bases from J, leaving 10 bases between. The CDR3 reads CASSSRQIYNEQFF. In DNA form, the CDR3 reads TGTGCCAGCAGCTCTCGACAGATCTACAATGAGCAGTTCTTC.

This chain connects TRBV6-4 to TRBJ2-6; D is unclear. This CDR3 is 13 amino acids long. The germline gives CDR1 MRHNA, CDR2 SNTAGT. V was trimmed by 6 bases and J by 2 bases, leaving 5 bases between them. This CDR3 reads CASRAAGANVLTF. In DNA form, the CDR3 reads TGTGCCAGCAGGGCAGCTGGGGCCAACGTCCTGACTTTC.

The chain uses TRBV24-1 and TRBJ2-1; 15 positions agree with TRBD2. The CDR3 loop spans 15 amino acids. CDR1 is KGHDR and CDR2 is SFDVKD in the germline V gene. V dropped 4 bases and J dropped 7; count of bases not matched to a gene: 1. The CDR3 coding sequence is TGTGCCACCAGTGAGGGACTAGCGGGGGGTAATGAGCAGTTCTTC. Its protein product is CATSEGLAGGNEQFF.

The rearrangement links TRBV28 to TRBJ1-2; D may be TRBD1 (6 bases). Deletions cut 8 bases from V and 0 bases from J, with 13 bases between. Germline CDR1 is MDHEN and CDR2 is SYDVKM. The CDR3 is made up of 14 amino acids. The CDR3 loop reads CASGGGRTNYGYTF. The CDR3 region has the DNA TGTGCCAGCGGGGGGGGCAGAACTAACTATGGCTACACCTTC.

The V gene is TRBV27, the J gene TRBJ2-7; 9 positions agree with TRBD2. This CDR3 comprises 13 residues. The trim removed 6 bases at V and 4 bases at J, leaving 4 bases unmatched. CDR1 MNHEY and CDR2 SMNVEV come from the germline V gene (reference sequence). CDR3 in amino acids: CASRASGTYEQYF. CDR3 in DNA: TGTGCCAGCAGGGCTAGCGGGACGTACGAGCAGTACTTC.

V usage is TRBV2 and J usage is TRBJ1-6; D might be TRBD1 (5 bases). From germline, CDR1 is SNHLY and CDR2 FYNNEI. There are 15 residues in the CDR3. Between the trimmed V and J ends, which lost 0 bases and 7 bases, there was a span of 10 bases. Written as DNA, the CDR3 is TGTGCCAGCAGTGAAGCGCCTGGGGGGAATTCACCCCTCCACTTT. Translated: CASSEAPGGNSPLHF.

This sequence joins TRBV29-1 and TRBJ1-2; the D is unclear. V gave up 0 bases and J gave up 2 bases, with 13 bases separating them. The germline V gene encodes CDR1 SQVTM and CDR2 ANQGSEA. The CDR3 contains 15 residues. The CDR3 DNA sequence: TGCAGCGTTGAAGATCTGAGGTCTTTAAACTATGGCTACACCTTC. As protein: CSVEDLRSLNYGYTF.

J is TRBJ2-3 and V is TRBV5-1; 7 positions agree with TRBD2. The CDR3 is 16 amino acids. Trimming cost V 1 base and J 2 bases; bases outside gene matches: 7. Germline V lookup: CDR1 SGHRS, CDR2 YFSETQ. DNA for the CDR3: TGCGCCAGCAGCTTGTCGAATAGCGGGTACACAGATACGCAGTATTTT. As protein: CASSLSNSGYTDTQYF.

The CDR3 coding sequence is TGTGCCACCAGTGATTTGAAGCGGGGTTCCCACAATGAGCAGTTCTTC. Residues: CATSDLKRGSHNEQFF. The chain joins TRBV24-1 to TRBJ2-1; 7 nucleotides match TRBD2. The CDR3 has 16 amino acids. The V gene end was trimmed by 0 bases and the J gene end by 5 bases; junction bases not matched to a gene: 6. Germline values: CDR1 KGHDR, CDR2 SFDVKD.

The chain links TRBV5-5 to TRBJ1-2, with a tentative D call TRBD1 (5 bases). Germline V gene data show CDR1 as SGHKS and CDR2 as YYEKEE (reference sequence). The CDR3 totals 15 residues. Trimming shortened V by 0 bases and J by 6 bases, and 15 bases separated the two germline ends. The chain's CDR3 is CASSLGVGGANGYTF. The CDR3 bases are TGTGCCAGCAGCTTGGGAGTGGGGGGAGCCAATGGCTACACCTTC.

This clone was observed once. The rearrangement links TRBV10-3 to TRBJ2-5; TRBD2 might be the D (6 bases). Germline V gives CDR1 ENHRY, CDR2 SYGVKD. V was trimmed by 0 bases and J by 11 bases, leaving 10 bases between them. CDR3 length: 12 amino acids. CDR3 protein: CAISESEGKQYF. CDR3 coding DNA: TGTGCCATCAGTGAGTCGGAGGGGAAACAGTACTTC.

The J gene is TRBJ2-1, the V gene TRBV28; TRBD2 agrees at 12 bases. Germline lookup yields CDR1 MDHEN and CDR2 SYDVKM. This CDR3 spans 16 amino acids. J lost 4 bases, V lost 2 bases, and 3 bases had no gene match. In DNA form, the CDR3 reads TGTGCCAGCAGTTTACTAGCGGGGGGGCCATACAATGAGCAGTTCTTC. It codes for CASSLLAGGPYNEQFF.

The chain combines TRBV11-2 with TRBJ1-5; unclear D gene. Trimming left V 3 bases short and J 5 bases short, with 11 bases between. Germline CDR1 is SGHAT and CDR2 is FQNNGV. This CDR3 contains 14 residues. The CDR3, as DNA: TGTGCCAGCAGCTTGTCATATATAGATCAGCCCCAGCATTTT. This sequence encodes CASSLSYIDQPQHF.

Only one count was recorded for this clone. The chain carries TRBV25-1 and TRBJ1-1; 8 bases match TRBD1. J lost 4 bases, V lost 0 bases, and 13 bases had no gene match. In germline, CDR1 is MGHDK, CDR2 SYGVNS. The CDR3 sequence is 18 residues long. CDR3: CASSEYPWTGRVGTEAFF. CDR3 nucleotides: TGTGCCAGCAGTGAATACCCCTGGACAGGGAGAGTTGGCACTGAAGCTTTCTTT.

V usage is TRBV15 and J usage is TRBJ1-1; 7 positions agree with TRBD1. CDR1 and CDR2 from the germline V gene are LNHNV and YYDKDF (reference sequence). Germline trimming cut 3 bases from V and 3 bases from J; bases unmatched to any gene: 7. The CDR3 covers 15 residues. The CDR3 nucleotides are TGTGCCACCAGCAGGAGGGGGCCCGGCCACACTGAAGCTTTCTTT. Encoded protein: CATSRRGPGHTEAFF. Full variable domain (outside the CDR3, taken from reference TRBV15 and TRBJ1-1): DAMVIQNPRYQVTQFGKPVTLSCSQTLNHNVMYWYQQKSSQAPKLLFHYYDKDFNNEADTPDNFQSRRPNTSFCFLDIRSPGLGDTAMYLCATSRRGPGHTEAFFGQGTRLTVV.

This clone has a count of ten or more. V and J are TRBV6-1 and TRBJ2-2; a possible D gene is TRBD2 (5 bases). Germline-derived CDR1 and CDR2 are MNHNS and SASEGT. CDR3 size: 16 residues. V lost 3 bases, J lost 4 bases, and 15 bases lay in between. CDR3 bases: TGTGCCAGCAGTGACGCGATGGGTCGGGGCACCGGGGAGCTGTTTTTT. This codes for CASSDAMGRGTGELFF.